These 15 T cell receptor beta chains share one sample of origin, sequenced in a study of T-cell reconstitution after alpha-beta-depleted transplantation in children (dated by TCRdb to the mid-2010s). The sample's treatment or condition label is to be understood as: allogeneic hematopoietic cell transplantation with graft depleted of TCRalphabeta T cells and CD19 B cells. The library was built by means of PCR. The data were produced on an Illumina HiSeq 2500. Molecular barcoding was employed in the preparation of TCR libraries, with unique molecular identifiers being used to normalize TCRbeta repertoire quantification. TCRdb trimmed public reads at Q25 via fastp, called clones via MiXCR and kept in-frame beta chains. When rows share a CDR3 protein, they turn into one entry using the most common DNA and genes. Counted in this sample were 700,000 or so distinct CDR3 sequences; roughly 13% of them appeared once. Around 0.8% of the sample belongs to the ten largest clones.

Sequenced material: PBMCs, taken before TCRalphabeta/CD19-depleted stem cell transplant. These receptors came from a girl aged 2 to 9 with congenital amegakaryocytic thrombocytopenia, due to receive a stem cell transplant.

The V call is TRBV20-1, the J call TRBJ2-7; 8 nucleotides align to TRBD1. V trimming: 2 bases; J trimming: 0 bases; junction bases outside the gene matches: 9. The CDR3 has 16 residues. In germline, CDR1 is DFQATT, CDR2 SNEGSKA (reference sequence). The CDR3 is CSARPLDRGSSYEQYF. In DNA, the CDR3 is TGCAGTGCTAGACCACTCGACAGGGGAAGCTCCTACGAGCAGTACTTC.

Regarding this clonotype: Given a much more abundant clone one base away, this may be a read error. The chain employs TRBV12-3 or TRBV12-4 and TRBJ2-2, with D perhaps matching TRBD2 (6 bases). CDR3 length equals 15 residues. V dropped 4 bases and J dropped 4 bases, with 13 bases sitting between them. CDR3 bases: TGTGCCAGCAGTTGGACTAACGGGGGCACCGGGGAGCTGTTTTTT. Translation gives CASSWTNGGTGELFF.

The table lists this clonotype with many counts. The DNA of the CDR3 is TGCGCCAGCAGCTTCCTTGGCGGGCTCGGCTACCAAGAAGAATACAATGAGCAGTTCTTC. Protein: CASSFLGGLGYQEEYNEQFF. V usage is TRBV5-1 and J usage is TRBJ2-1, with TRBD2 as a possible D gene (5 bases). The germline V gene encodes CDR1 SGHRS and CDR2 YFSETQ. The ends were cut back, 2 bases at V and 4 bases at J, with 28 bases in the middle. The CDR3 is 20 amino acids.

V gene TRBV11-2 combines with J gene TRBJ2-2; D gene uncertain. The CDR3 extends over 13 amino acids. Trimming pared 5 bases from V and 3 bases from J, leaving 7 bases between. Germline CDR1 SGHAT, CDR2 FQNNGV. The CDR3 here is CASSPAYTGELFF. CDR3 DNA sequence: TGTGCCAGCAGCCCCGCCTACACCGGGGAGCTGTTTTTT. Filled out from reference TRBV11-2 and TRBJ2-2, the complete variable domain reads EAGVAQSPRYKIIEKRQSVAFWCNPISGHATLYWYQQILGQGPKLLIQFQNNGVVDDSQLPKDRFSAERLKGVDSTLKIQPAKLEDSAVYLCASSPAYTGELFFGEGSRLTVL.

In this sample, this clonotype turned up many times. The chain recombines TRBV10-3 with TRBJ2-1, with 11 positions matching TRBD2. Trimming removed 10 bases from V and 6 bases from J; junction bases left unmatched: 8. The CDR3 contains 14 residues. In germline, CDR1 is ENHRY, CDR2 SYGVKD. CDR3 in amino acids: CATVLAGASNEQFF. CDR3 nucleotide sequence: TGTGCCACCGTACTAGCGGGAGCCTCCAATGAGCAGTTCTTC.

This clonotype was picked up many times. J is TRBJ2-7 and V is TRBV10-3; possibly TRBD2 for D (5 bases). The V end was cut by 2 bases, the J end by 6 bases, with 8 bases between. This CDR3 has 12 amino acids. The germline V gene has CDR1 ENHRY and CDR2 SYGVKD. For the CDR3, the DNA is TGTGCCATCAGTGAGACGGGGAGCGAGCAGTACTTC. Translating gives CAISETGSEQYF.

The V and J genes are TRBV14 and TRBJ2-3, with 11 bases matching TRBD2. V was pared by 4 bases and J by 6 bases, with 9 bases of the junction left unmatched. CDR3 length: 16 residues. Germline V lookup: CDR1 SGHDN, CDR2 FVKESK. CDR3: CASSRGPLAGGDTQYF. In DNA form, the CDR3 reads TGTGCCAGCAGCCGCGGACCTCTAGCGGGAGGTGATACGCAGTATTTT.

The chain combines TRBV29-1 with TRBJ1-1; D not resolved. The CDR3 is made up of 11 amino acids. CDR1 SQVTM and CDR2 ANQGSEA come from the germline V gene. V lost 6 bases and J 4 bases, leaving 9 bases between the germline ends. The CDR3 protein is CSVQRVTEAFF. CDR3 coding DNA: TGCAGCGTCCAACGGGTCACTGAAGCTTTCTTT. Combining the CDR3 with reference TRBV29-1 and TRBJ1-1 gives the whole variable domain SAVISQKPSRDICQRGTSLTIQCQVDSQVTMMFWYRQQPGQSLTLIATANQGSEATYESGFVIDKFPISRPNLTFSTLTVSNMSPEDSSIYLCSVQRVTEAFFGQGTRLTVV.

For the CDR3, the DNA is TGCGCCAGCAGCCGCCGACAGGGGGTGGCGAACACTGAAGCTTTCTTT. It is translated as CASSRRQGVANTEAFF. The J gene is TRBJ1-1, the V gene TRBV4-1, with 9 bases fitting TRBD1. The trim removed 4 bases at V and 1 base at J, leaving 7 bases unmatched. Per germline, CDR1 MGHRA and CDR2 YSYEKL. The CDR3 loop spans 16 amino acids.

Concerning this clonotype itself: Possible read error: a much larger clone is one base away. This chain uses TRBV29-1 with TRBJ2-7; D remains ambiguous. Germline CDR1 and CDR2: SQVTM and ANQGSEA. The CDR3 is 12 amino acids. CDR3 nucleotides: TGCAGCGTTGGCGACTTCTCCTACGAGCAGCACTTC. Translating gives CSVGDFSYEQHF.

The J gene is TRBJ2-7, the V gene TRBV12-3 or TRBV12-4; TRBD2 is a possible D gene (5 bases). Trimming removed 3 bases from V and 2 bases from J, with 11 bases in between. The CDR3 is made up of 14 amino acids. The CDR3 loop is CASSFGLATYEQYF. CDR3 sequence (DNA): TGTGCCAGCAGTTTTGGTCTAGCAACCTACGAGCAGTACTTC.

This clonotype was counted ten times or more. This chain joins TRBV20-1 and TRBJ2-7; D is tentatively TRBD1 or TRBD2 (6 bases each). The V gene's germline CDR1 is DFQATT and CDR2 SNEGSKA (reference sequence). CDR3 length: 14 amino acids. V lost 0 bases to trimming and J lost 6 bases, with 15 bases between them. Here the CDR3 DNA reads TGCAGTGCTAGAGATCAGAGGGGGGTAATCGAGCAGTACTTC. Translation: CSARDQRGVIEQYF.

This chain links TRBV6-1 with TRBJ2-3, with D perhaps matching TRBD2 (7 bases). V lost 7 bases and J lost 10, with 21 bases in between. The CDR3 consists of 14 residues. CDR1 MNHNS and CDR2 SASEGT come from the germline V gene. This CDR3 reads CASTQGGVRGAQYF. CDR3 nucleotide sequence: TGTGCCAGCACCCAAGGGGGGGTTCGCGGGGCGCAGTATTTT.

CDR3 nucleotides: TGTGCCAGCAGCCAGTTGTCTAGCGGACAAGAGACCCAGTACTTC. It codes for CASSQLSSGQETQYF. The chain recombines TRBV7-9 with TRBJ2-5; 7 nucleotides match TRBD2. This CDR3 has 15 residues. The germline V gene encodes CDR1 SEHNR and CDR2 FQNEAQ (reference sequence). Germline trimming cut 5 bases from V and 2 bases from J; bases unmatched to any gene: 8.

This clonotype showed up just a few times. The rearrangement uses TRBV7-9 and TRBJ2-1, with D unclear. Germline CDR1 and CDR2: SEHNR and FQNEAQ (reference sequence). This CDR3 contains 12 residues. V was trimmed by 3 bases and J by 5 bases, leaving 5 bases between them. The CDR3 bases are TGTGCCAGCAGCTTTCCTCACAATGAGCAGTTCTTC. Residues: CASSFPHNEQFF. The variable domain in full, completed from reference TRBV7-9 and TRBJ2-1, reads DTGVSQNPRHKITKRGQNVTFRCDPISEHNRLYWYRQTLGQGPEFLTYFQNEAQLEKSRLLSDRFSAERPKGSFSTLEIQRTEQGDSAMYLCASSFPHNEQFFGPGTRLTVL.